Shown below are 23 T cell receptor beta chains from a single sample sequenced in a study of human T cells and chemical hapten exposure. Time point defined: patch test 1, 2 weeks after DPC sensitization. The treatment is: therapeutic diphenylcyclopropenone sensitization with weekly scalp DPC. TCRdb re-called the RACE reads through MiXCR, storing one row per CDR3 protein. The sample includes nearly 350,000 distinct CDR3 sequences, approximately 6.3% of them seen just once. Sequenced material: whole blood, taken in connection with sensitization to the hapten diphenylcyclopropenone (DPC). The receptors derive from a woman between 18 and 29 years old with alopecia areata. Some clones in this sample may be carry-over from other donors' samples.

This clonotype showed up many times. The rearrangement links TRBV20-1 to TRBJ1-5; D perhaps matches TRBD1 (6 bases). The V and J ends lost 0 bases and 1 base respectively, with 16 bases between them. The CDR3 runs 17 residues. In germline, CDR1 is DFQATT, CDR2 SNEGSKA (reference sequence). In DNA, the CDR3 is TGCAGTGCTAGAGATCTTACAGGGTATTTAAGCAATCAGCCCCAGCATTTT. Its protein product is CSARDLTGYLSNQPQHF.

The chain couples TRBV3-1 to TRBJ2-5; D is ambiguous. Germline assignment: CDR1 LGHDT and CDR2 YNNKEL (reference sequence). Trimming removed 5 bases at V and 4 bases at J, with 11 bases between. CDR3 length: 13 residues. The CDR3 coding sequence is TGTGCCAGCAGCTCCGCTGGCTCAGAGACCCAGTACTTC. Translation gives CASSSAGSETQYF.

This clonotype was counted a few times. The genes are TRBV7-3 and TRBJ1-1; D gene unclear. Trimming took off 5 bases at V and 1 base at J, with 8 bases between the two ends. Germline lookup yields CDR1 SGHTA and CDR2 FQGTGA. The length of the CDR3 is 13 residues. The CDR3 region has the DNA TGTGCCAGCAGCGGTGAGGAGAACACTGAAGCTTTCTTT. As protein: CASSGEENTEAFF. Supplemented by reference TRBV7-3 and TRBJ1-1, the full variable domain reads GAGVSQTPSNKVTEKGKYVELRCDPISGHTALYWYRQSLGQGPEFLIYFQGTGAADDSGLPNDRFFAVRPEGSVSTLKIQRTERGDSAVYLCASSGEENTEAFFGQGTRLTVV.

This clonotype was found a few times. V usage is TRBV20-1 and J usage is TRBJ2-3, with 8 nucleotides matching TRBD2. The V segment lost 3 bases and the J segment 4 bases; nucleotides outside the gene matches: 6. Germline CDR1 reads DFQATT; CDR2 reads SNEGSKA (reference sequence). The CDR3 has 14 amino acids. The CDR3 bases are TGCAGTGCTAGTGGGACTAGTGGTCCAGATACGCAGTATTTT. Amino acid sequence: CSASGTSGPDTQYF.

This sequence joins TRBV5-1 and TRBJ2-7; a weak D match, TRBD1 (6 bases). V dropped 0 bases and J dropped 5 bases, with 12 bases sitting between them. Germline values: CDR1 SGHRS, CDR2 YFSETQ. The CDR3 is 14 residues long. The CDR3 loop is CASSLVGAGNEQYF. CDR3 nucleotides: TGCGCCAGCAGCTTGGTGGGGGCTGGAAACGAGCAGTACTTC.

This chain joins TRBV7-2 and TRBJ1-2; D gene uncertain. With 6 bases removed from V and 4 bases from J, the gap between germline ends came to 18 bases. Germline CDR1 reads SGHTA; CDR2 reads FQGNSA. This CDR3 is 15 amino acids long. The CDR3 here is CASRDHVGDVYGYTF. DNA of the CDR3: TGTGCCAGCAGGGACCATGTGGGCGACGTCTATGGCTACACCTTC.

This clonotype was counted only a few times. DNA for the CDR3: TGCGCCAGCAGCTGGAATAACAGGGTTGTAGCGGATACGCAGTATTTT. It is translated as CASSWNNRVVADTQYF. The gene calls are TRBV5-1 and TRBJ2-3; a possible D gene is TRBD1 (6 bases). The V end was cut by 3 bases, the J end by 6 bases, with 20 bases between. The CDR3 spans 16 residues. The germline V gene encodes CDR1 SGHRS and CDR2 YFSETQ.

At least ten counts were recorded for this clonotype. The chain couples TRBV10-3 to TRBJ2-7; 8 bases line up with TRBD2. The CDR3 is made up of 13 amino acids. Germline lookup yields CDR1 ENHRY and CDR2 SYGVKD. After removal of 7 bases from V and 2 bases from J, the junction contained 4 bases not matched to a gene. The CDR3, as DNA: TGTGCCATCACACCGGGACTAGCCTACGAGCAGTACTTC. Translation gives CAITPGLAYEQYF.

This clonotype was recorded at least ten times. The J gene is TRBJ2-2, the V gene TRBV7-3; the match to TRBD2 covers 11 bases. V dropped 5 bases and J dropped 4; count of bases not matched to a gene: 3. The CDR3 length is 15 residues. Germline-derived CDR1 and CDR2 are SGHTA and FQGTGA. The CDR3 is CASSPGTSGTGELFF. DNA for the CDR3: TGTGCCAGCAGCCCAGGGACTAGCGGCACCGGGGAGCTGTTTTTT.

This clonotype appeared a few times. The rearrangement links TRBV29-1 to TRBJ1-1; no firm D call. This CDR3 region has 13 residues. V lost 3 bases and J 4 bases, leaving 12 bases between the germline ends. Per the germline V gene, CDR1 is SQVTM and CDR2 is ANQGSEA. The CDR3 is CSVDSERVTEAFF. As DNA, the CDR3 is TGCAGCGTTGACAGCGAGAGGGTCACTGAAGCTTTCTTT.

Written as DNA, the CDR3 is TGTGCCAGCAGTTCCCGCGGGACAGGGTATTCACCCCTCCACTTT. It codes for CASSSRGTGYSPLHF. The chain carries TRBV28 and TRBJ1-6; 9 bases are a match to TRBD1. The junction had 6 bases not matched to a gene; V was cut back by 4 bases and J by 8 bases. CDR1 MDHEN and CDR2 SYDVKM come from the germline V gene. The CDR3 spans 15 residues.

This clonotype was recorded at least ten times. The rearrangement joins TRBV5-6 to TRBJ2-3; D possibly matches TRBD1 or TRBD2 (6 bases each). V lost 1 base to trimming and J lost 4 bases, with 13 bases between them. The CDR3 contains 15 residues. Germline V gene data show CDR1 as SGHDT and CDR2 as YYEEEE. The CDR3 nucleotides read TGTGCCAGCAGCTTGAAGGGGGGCACTGCAGATACGCAGTATTTT. Translated: CASSLKGGTADTQYF.

The chain has TRBV5-6 and TRBJ2-5; maybe TRBD2 (6 bases). The germline V and J ends were trimmed by 2 bases and 2 bases, with 19 bases remaining between them. The length of the CDR3 is 17 residues. Germline assignment: CDR1 SGHDT and CDR2 YYEEEE. DNA for the CDR3: TGTGCCAGCAGCTTTATCATTCGTCGGGCGGGGCAAGAGACCCAGTACTTC. The encoded protein is CASSFIIRRAGQETQYF.

The table lists this clonotype with a few counts. This chain uses TRBV25-1 with TRBJ2-2, with TRBD1 matching over 9 bases. This CDR3 has 14 amino acids. The ends lost 8 bases at V and 5 bases at J; junction bases unmatched: 6. Germline-derived CDR1 and CDR2 are MGHDK and SYGVNS. The CDR3 nucleotides read TGTGCCAGCGCTGGGACAGGGTGGACCGGGGAGCTGTTTTTT. It encodes CASAGTGWTGELFF.

Many counts were recorded for this clonotype. The CDR3 DNA follows: TGTGCCAGCAGTGAAGCGGTAGGCCCCTGGGATACGCAGTATTTT. Its protein is CASSEAVGPWDTQYF. This chain joins TRBV6-1 and TRBJ2-3; no firm D call. Germline CDR1 is MNHNS and CDR2 is SASEGT. V lost 0 bases and J 6 bases, leaving 13 bases between the germline ends. The CDR3 is made up of 15 amino acids.

This clonotype has at least ten counts. The V and J genes are TRBV5-1 and TRBJ1-5; 8 bases match TRBD1. V lost 4 bases, J lost 7 bases, and 7 bases stayed unmatched. Per the germline V gene, CDR1 is SGHRS and CDR2 is YFSETQ. The CDR3 runs to 14 residues. DNA for the CDR3: TGCGCCAGCAGCCTAGGGACAGGAGGACAGCCCCAGCATTTT. Its translation is CASSLGTGGQPQHF.

This rearrangement joins TRBV7-2 to TRBJ2-5; 8 bases agree with TRBD1. Germline CDR1 is SGHTA and CDR2 is FQGNSA. The CDR3 totals 15 residues. Trimming at V came to 5 bases and at J to 4 bases, leaving 9 bases not matched to a gene. This CDR3 reads CASSPRGQARETQYF. DNA of the CDR3: TGTGCCAGCAGCCCAAGGGGACAGGCGAGAGAGACCCAGTACTTC.

The V and J genes are TRBV7-2 and TRBJ1-2, with D perhaps matching TRBD1 (6 bases). V was cut by 5 bases and J by 4 bases, with 14 bases left in between. CDR1 and CDR2 from the germline V gene are SGHTA and FQGNSA. The CDR3 sequence is 14 residues long. The CDR3: CASSSQTGSYGYTF. CDR3 sequence (DNA): TGTGCCAGCAGCAGTCAGACAGGTTCCTATGGCTACACCTTC.

This clonotype was detected many times. The J gene is TRBJ1-1, the V gene TRBV18; 11 nucleotides agree with TRBD1. The germline V gene encodes CDR1 KGHSH and CDR2 LQKENI. J gave up 4 bases and V 6 bases, and 4 bases lay outside the gene matches. This CDR3 region has 14 residues. CDR3 sequence (DNA): TGTGCCAGCTCCCAGGGACAGGGGGTCACTGAAGCTTTCTTT. Translating gives CASSQGQGVTEAFF.

In this sample, this clonotype turned up many times. This chain links TRBV7-2 with TRBJ1-2, with TRBD1 matching 7 bases. The CDR3 is made up of 16 amino acids. The V and J ends lost 8 bases and 1 base, in that order; junction bases with no gene match: 13. Germline V gene lookup returns CDR1 SGHTA and CDR2 FQGNSA. The CDR3 DNA reads TGTGCCAGCCACCAGGGGGGGCCATCCCGTAACTATGGCTACACCTTC. Amino acid sequence: CASHQGGPSRNYGYTF.

This clonotype turned up a few times. The V call is TRBV7-2, the J call TRBJ1-2; D is perhaps TRBD1 (5 bases). V was trimmed by 2 bases and J by 5 bases, leaving 12 bases between them. This CDR3 region has 14 residues. CDR1 and CDR2 (germline): SGHTA, FQGNSA. The CDR3 spells CASSLSQGPYGYTF. The DNA for the CDR3 is TGTGCCAGCAGCTTAAGTCAGGGCCCATATGGCTACACCTTC. The full variable domain, with the rest looked up from reference TRBV7-2 and TRBJ1-2, is GAGVSQSPSNKVTEKGKDVELRCDPISGHTALYWYRQSLGQGLEFLIYFQGNSAPDKSGLPSDRFSAERTGGSVSTLTIQRTQQEDSAVYLCASSLSQGPYGYTFGSGTRLTVV.

The rearrangement links TRBV18 to TRBJ2-3, with D uncertain. The CDR3 is made up of 14 amino acids. Germline assignment: CDR1 KGHSH and CDR2 LQKENI. V dropped 6 bases and J dropped 5 bases, with 15 bases sitting between them. CDR3 sequence: CASSDTGLQDTQYF. CDR3 in DNA: TGTGCCAGCTCCGACACCGGCCTTCAAGATACGCAGTATTTT.

The chain has TRBV7-8 and TRBJ1-1; the D is unclear. Germline lookup yields CDR1 SGHVS and CDR2 FQNEAQ. V lost 3 bases, J lost 4 bases, and 15 bases lay in between. CDR3 length: 15 residues. DNA for the CDR3: TGTGCCAGCAGCTTGCTGGGAATGCGGAGCACTGAAGCTTTCTTT. It specifies CASSLLGMRSTEAFF.